Listed here are 5 T cell receptor beta chains from one sample, sequenced in a study of blood T cell repertoires in COVID-19. The data were produced by immunoSEQ multiplex PCR, yet TCRdb's version contains in-frame clones alone and is incomplete. The profile shows 200,000 to 300,000 clones, roughly 80% of them singletons. Source material: peripheral blood. These receptors originate from an elderly man with acute or convalescent COVID-19.

This chain uses TRBV5-6 with TRBJ1-4, with a possible D match to TRBD1 (5 bases). There are 14 residues in the CDR3. Germline V gene lookup returns CDR1 SGHDT and CDR2 YYEEEE. Trimming stripped 4 bases from V and 3 bases from J, with 10 bases between. The CDR3 DNA follows: TGTGCCAGCAGCCTCGGGGGGTCTAATGAAAAACTGTTTTTT. Its protein is CASSLGGSNEKLFF.

The chain joins TRBV24-1 to TRBJ1-4; 10 bases match TRBD1. Germline V lookup: CDR1 KGHDR, CDR2 SFDVKD. V trimming: 3 bases; J trimming: 7 bases; junction bases outside the gene matches: 7. This CDR3 region has 16 residues. CDR3 bases: TGTGCCACCAGTGATGGGCTGACAGGGGGCCTTGAAAAACTGTTTTTT. It translates to CATSDGLTGGLEKLFF.

This clone was recorded once. The rearrangement joins TRBV4-2 to TRBJ2-1, with 8 nucleotides matching TRBD2. Germline assignment: CDR1 LGHNA and CDR2 YNFKEQ. The V gene end was trimmed by 3 bases and the J gene end by 7 bases; junction bases not matched to a gene: 8. The length of the CDR3 is 15 residues. CDR3 sequence reads: CASSQGNGGVNEQFF. The CDR3 bases are TGTGCCAGCAGCCAGGGGAACGGGGGGGTAAATGAGCAGTTCTTC.

This rearrangement joins TRBV7-9 to TRBJ1-5, with TRBD1 matching 12 bases. V gave up 4 bases and J gave up 9 bases; unmatched junction bases: 10. The length of the CDR3 is 16 residues. Germline V CDR1 and CDR2: SEHNR, FQNEAQ (reference sequence). The CDR3 reads CASSSGTGGANRPQHF. The CDR3 DNA reads TGTGCCAGCAGCTCCGGGACAGGGGGCGCGAATAGGCCCCAGCATTTT.

The J gene is TRBJ1-1, the V gene TRBV27, with TRBD1 matching over 7 bases. Germline assignment: CDR1 MNHEY and CDR2 SMNVEV (reference sequence). With V trimmed by 6 bases and J by 0 bases, 10 bases remained unmatched. There are 16 residues in the CDR3. The DNA of the CDR3 is TGTGCCAGCAGCTCCCTTAGACAGGGAGTGAACACTGAAGCTTTCTTT. Protein product: CASSSLRQGVNTEAFF.